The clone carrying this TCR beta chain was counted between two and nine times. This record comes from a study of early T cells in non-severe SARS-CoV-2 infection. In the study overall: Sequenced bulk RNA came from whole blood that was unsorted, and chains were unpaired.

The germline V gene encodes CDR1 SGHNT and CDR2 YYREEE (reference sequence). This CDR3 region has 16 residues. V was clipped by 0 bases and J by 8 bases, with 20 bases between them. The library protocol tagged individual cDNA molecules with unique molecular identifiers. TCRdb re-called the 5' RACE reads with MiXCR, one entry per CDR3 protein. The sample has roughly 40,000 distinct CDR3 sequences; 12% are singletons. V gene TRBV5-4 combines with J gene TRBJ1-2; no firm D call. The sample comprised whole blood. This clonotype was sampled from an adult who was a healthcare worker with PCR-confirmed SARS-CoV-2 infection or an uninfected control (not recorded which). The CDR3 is CASSLAGRHQLGGYTF. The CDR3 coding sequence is TGTGCCAGCAGCTTGGCCGGGCGGCACCAACTCGGGGGCTACACCTTC.